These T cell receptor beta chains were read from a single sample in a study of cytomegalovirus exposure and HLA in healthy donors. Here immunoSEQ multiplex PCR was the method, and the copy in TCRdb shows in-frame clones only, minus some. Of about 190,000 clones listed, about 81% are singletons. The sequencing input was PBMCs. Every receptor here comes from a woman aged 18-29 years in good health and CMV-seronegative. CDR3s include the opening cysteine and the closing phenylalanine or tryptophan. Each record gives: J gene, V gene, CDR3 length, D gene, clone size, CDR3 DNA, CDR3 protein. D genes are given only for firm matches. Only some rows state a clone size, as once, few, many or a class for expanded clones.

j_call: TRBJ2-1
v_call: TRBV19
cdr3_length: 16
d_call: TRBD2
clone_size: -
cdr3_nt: TGTGCCAGTAGTATGACCCTAGCGGGAGTGTACAATGAGCAGTTCTTC
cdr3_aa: CASSMTLAGVYNEQFF

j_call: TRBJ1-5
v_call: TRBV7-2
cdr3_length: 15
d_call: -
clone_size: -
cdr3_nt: TGTGCCAGCAGCCCCGGGGACACTCCCAATCAGCCCCAGCATTTT
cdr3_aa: CASSPGDTPNQPQHF

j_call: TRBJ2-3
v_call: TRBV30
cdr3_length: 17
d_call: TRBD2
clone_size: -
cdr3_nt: TGTGCCTGGAGTGTCCCGTGGGTAGCGGGAAACACAGATACGCAGTATTTT
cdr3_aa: CAWSVPWVAGNTDTQYF

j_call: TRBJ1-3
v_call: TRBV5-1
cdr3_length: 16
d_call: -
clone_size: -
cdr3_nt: TGCGCCAGGCAATACAGGGACCCCTTCTCTGGAAACACCATATATTTT
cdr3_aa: CARQYRDPFSGNTIYF

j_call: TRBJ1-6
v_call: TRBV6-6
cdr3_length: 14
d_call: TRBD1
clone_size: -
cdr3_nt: TGTGCCAGCAGTTCGACAGGGGAAGATTCACCCCTCCACTTT
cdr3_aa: CASSSTGEDSPLHF

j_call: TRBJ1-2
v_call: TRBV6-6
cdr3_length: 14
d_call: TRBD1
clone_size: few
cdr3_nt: TGTGCCAGCAGTTACTCGACAGGGAACTATGGCTACACCTTC
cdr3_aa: CASSYSTGNYGYTF

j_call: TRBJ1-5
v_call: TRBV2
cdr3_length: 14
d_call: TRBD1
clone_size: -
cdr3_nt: TGTGCCAGCAGCGGACAGGGAGCCCGTCAGCCCCAGCATTTT
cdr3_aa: CASSGQGARQPQHF

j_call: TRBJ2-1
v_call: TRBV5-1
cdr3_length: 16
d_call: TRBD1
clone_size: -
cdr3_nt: TGCGCCAGCAGCTTGGGACCGGGACAGGGGGCGGCGGAGCAGTTCTTC
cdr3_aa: CASSLGPGQGAAEQFF

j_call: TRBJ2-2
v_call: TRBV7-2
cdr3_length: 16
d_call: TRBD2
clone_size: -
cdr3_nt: TGTGCCAGCAGCTTAACACTGGCGGGAGGGGCCGGGGAGCTGTTTTTT
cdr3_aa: CASSLTLAGGAGELFF

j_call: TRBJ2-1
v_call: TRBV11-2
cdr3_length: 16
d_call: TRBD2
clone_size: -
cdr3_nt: TGTGCCAGCAGGACGGGACTAGCGGGAGAGAACAATGAGCAGTTCTTC
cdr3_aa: CASRTGLAGENNEQFF

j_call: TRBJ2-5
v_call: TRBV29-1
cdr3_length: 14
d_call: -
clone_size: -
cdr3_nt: TGCAGCGTTGAAGCGGTAGTACTCCAAGAGACCCAGTACTTC
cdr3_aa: CSVEAVVLQETQYF

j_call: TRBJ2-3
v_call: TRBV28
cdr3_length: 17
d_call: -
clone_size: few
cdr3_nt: TGTGCCAGCGGGGCCCGAAAACAGTTTATGTTCACAGATACGCAGTATTTT
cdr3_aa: CASGARKQFMFTDTQYF

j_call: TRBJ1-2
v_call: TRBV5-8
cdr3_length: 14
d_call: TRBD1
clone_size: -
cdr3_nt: TGTGCCAGCAGCCCCGGGACAGTCTTTTATGGCTACACCTTC
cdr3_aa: CASSPGTVFYGYTF

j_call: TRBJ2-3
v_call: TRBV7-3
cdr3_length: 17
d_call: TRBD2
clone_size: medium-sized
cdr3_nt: TGTGCCAGCAGCTTACGGATAGCGGGAGGGCCCACAGATACGCAGTATTTT
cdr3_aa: CASSLRIAGGPTDTQYF

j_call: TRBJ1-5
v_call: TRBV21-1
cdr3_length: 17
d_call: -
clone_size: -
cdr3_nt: TGTGCCAGCAGCAAGAAATTTAGACAGGGGTGCAATCAGCCCCAGCATTTT
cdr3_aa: CASSKKFRQGCNQPQHF

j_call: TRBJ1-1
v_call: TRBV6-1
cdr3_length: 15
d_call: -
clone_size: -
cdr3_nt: TGTGCCAGCAGTGAGCAACGGCCGGGGGGCACTGAAGCTTTCTTT
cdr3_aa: CASSEQRPGGTEAFF

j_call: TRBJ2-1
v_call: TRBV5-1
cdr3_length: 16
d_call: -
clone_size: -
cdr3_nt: TGCGCCAGCAGCTTGCTTCCTCAGGGGTCGAGCAATGAGCAGTTCTTC
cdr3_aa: CASSLLPQGSSNEQFF

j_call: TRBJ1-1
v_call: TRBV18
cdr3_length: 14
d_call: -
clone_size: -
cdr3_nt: TGTGCCAGCTCACCACAAAACAGGGACACCGAAGCTTTCTTT
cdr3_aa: CASSPQNRDTEAFF

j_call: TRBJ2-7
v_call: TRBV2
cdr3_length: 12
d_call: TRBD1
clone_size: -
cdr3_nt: TGTGCCAGTAGGACAGGGATCTACGAGCAGTACTTC
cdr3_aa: CASRTGIYEQYF

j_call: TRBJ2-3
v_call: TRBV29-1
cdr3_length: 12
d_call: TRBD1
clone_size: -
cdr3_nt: TGCAGCGTTGGGACAGGGGCAGATACGCAGTATTTT
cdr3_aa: CSVGTGADTQYF

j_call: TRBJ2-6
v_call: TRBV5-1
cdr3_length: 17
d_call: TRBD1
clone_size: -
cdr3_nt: TGCGCCAGCAGTACCGGGACAGGATTCTCTGGGGCCAACGTCCTGACTTTC
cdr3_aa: CASSTGTGFSGANVLTF

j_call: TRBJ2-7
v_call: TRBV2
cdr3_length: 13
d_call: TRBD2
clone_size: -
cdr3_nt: TGTGCCAGCACTAGGACTAGCGGCTACGAGCAGTACTTC
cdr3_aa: CASTRTSGYEQYF